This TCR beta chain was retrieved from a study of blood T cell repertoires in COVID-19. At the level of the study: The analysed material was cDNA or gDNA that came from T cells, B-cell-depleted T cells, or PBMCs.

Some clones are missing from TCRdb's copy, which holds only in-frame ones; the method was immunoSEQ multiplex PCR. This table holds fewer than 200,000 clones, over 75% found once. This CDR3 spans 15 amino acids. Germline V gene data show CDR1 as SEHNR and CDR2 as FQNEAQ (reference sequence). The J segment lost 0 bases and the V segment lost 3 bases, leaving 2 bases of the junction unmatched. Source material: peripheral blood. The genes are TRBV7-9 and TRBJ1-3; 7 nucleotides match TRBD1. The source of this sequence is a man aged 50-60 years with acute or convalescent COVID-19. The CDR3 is CASSLTGSSGNTIYF. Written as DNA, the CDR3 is TGTGCCAGCAGCTTGACAGGGAGCTCTGGAAACACCATATATTTT.